The sequence of this TCR beta chain was determined in a study of technical replicates of blood from four donors. CDR1 MNHNY and CDR2 SVGAGI come from the germline V gene (reference sequence). Between the trimmed V and J ends, which lost 8 bases and 6 bases, there was a span of 17 bases. The CDR3 spans 13 residues. Method: immunoSEQ multiplex PCR; TCRdb's copy keeps in-frame clones and lacks some. The sample includes around 80,000 clones, approximately 94% seen only once; the top ten take under 0.4%. This clone appeared a few times. This sequence originates from a human donor in good health. V and J are TRBV6-6 and TRBJ2-7; D is perhaps TRBD2 (6 bases). The sample taken for sequencing was T cells isolated from PBMCs. The chain's CDR3 is CASQPRGTPEQYF. The CDR3 DNA sequence: TGTGCCAGCCAACCCCGGGGGACTCCCGAGCAGTACTTC.